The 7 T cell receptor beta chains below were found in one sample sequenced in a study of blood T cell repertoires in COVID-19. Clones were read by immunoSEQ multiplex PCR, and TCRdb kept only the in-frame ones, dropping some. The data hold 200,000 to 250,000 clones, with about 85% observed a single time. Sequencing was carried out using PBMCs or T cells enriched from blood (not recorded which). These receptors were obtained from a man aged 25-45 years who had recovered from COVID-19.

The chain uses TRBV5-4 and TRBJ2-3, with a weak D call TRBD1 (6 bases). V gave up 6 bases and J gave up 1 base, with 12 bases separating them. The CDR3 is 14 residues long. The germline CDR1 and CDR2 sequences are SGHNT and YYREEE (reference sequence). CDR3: CASTSNRGTDTQYF. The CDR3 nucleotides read TGTGCCAGCACCTCAAACAGGGGCACAGATACGCAGTATTTT.

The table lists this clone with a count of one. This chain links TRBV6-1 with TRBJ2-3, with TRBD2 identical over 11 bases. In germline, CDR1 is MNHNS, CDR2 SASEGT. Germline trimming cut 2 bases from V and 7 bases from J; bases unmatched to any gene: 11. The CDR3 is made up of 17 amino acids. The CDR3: CASSELASGGSGNTQYF. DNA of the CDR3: TGTGCCAGCAGTGAATTGGCTAGCGGGGGGTCCGGGAATACGCAGTATTTT.

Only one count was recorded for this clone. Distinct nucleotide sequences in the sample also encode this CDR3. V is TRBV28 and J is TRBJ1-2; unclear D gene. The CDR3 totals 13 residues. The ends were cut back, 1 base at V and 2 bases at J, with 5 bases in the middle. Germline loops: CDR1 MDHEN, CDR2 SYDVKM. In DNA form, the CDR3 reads TGTGCCAGCAGTTTATCGGGAAACTATGGCTACACCTTC. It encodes CASSLSGNYGYTF.

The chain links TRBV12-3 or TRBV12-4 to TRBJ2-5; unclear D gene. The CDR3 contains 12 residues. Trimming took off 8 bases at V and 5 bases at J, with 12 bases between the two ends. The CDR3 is CASGVSEETQYF. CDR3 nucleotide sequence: TGTGCCAGCGGAGTCTCAGAGGAGACCCAGTACTTC.

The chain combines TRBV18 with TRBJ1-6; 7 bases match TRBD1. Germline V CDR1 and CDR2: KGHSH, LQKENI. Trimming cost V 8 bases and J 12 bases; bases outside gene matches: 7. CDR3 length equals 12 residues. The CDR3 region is CASAGTDGPLHF. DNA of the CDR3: TGTGCCAGCGCCGGGACAGATGGACCCCTCCACTTT. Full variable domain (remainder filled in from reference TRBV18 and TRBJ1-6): NAGVMQNPRHLVRRRGQEARLRCSPMKGHSHVYWYRQLPEEGLKFMVYLQKENIIDESGMPKERFSAEFPKEGPSILRIQQVVRGDSAAYFCASAGTDGPLHFGNGTRLTVT.

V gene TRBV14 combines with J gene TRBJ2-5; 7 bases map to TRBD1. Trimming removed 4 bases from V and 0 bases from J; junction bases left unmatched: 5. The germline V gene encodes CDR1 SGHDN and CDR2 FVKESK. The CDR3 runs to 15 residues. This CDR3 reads CASSPRQGHQETQYF. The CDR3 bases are TGTGCCAGCAGCCCGCGACAGGGTCACCAAGAGACCCAGTACTTC.

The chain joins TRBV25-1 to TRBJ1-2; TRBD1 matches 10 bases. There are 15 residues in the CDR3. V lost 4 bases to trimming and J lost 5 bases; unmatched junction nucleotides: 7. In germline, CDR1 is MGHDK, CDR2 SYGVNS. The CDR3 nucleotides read TGTGCCAGCAGTGGTGCAGGGACAGGGGATTATGGCTACACCTTC. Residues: CASSGAGTGDYGYTF.